The next 28 T cell receptor beta chains were all read from a single sample in a study of OX40 agonist ivuxolimab in advanced cancers. Assay used: immunoSEQ multiplex PCR; TCRdb lists only in-frame clones, some missing. The table shows 45,000 or so clones, with about 85% occurring only once. The source was CD4+ or CD8+ T cells sorted from blood, collected in a trial of the OX40 agonist ivuxolimab. These receptors came from an adult with an advanced solid tumor such as melanoma, head and neck, liver or kidney cancer.

This chain links TRBV5-1 with TRBJ1-1, with D perhaps TRBD1 (6 bases). Trimming removed 4 bases at V and 6 bases at J, with 13 bases between. The CDR3 runs to 13 residues. The germline CDR1 and CDR2 sequences are SGHRS and YFSETQ. CDR3 amino acids: CASSLGQTPEAFF. DNA for the CDR3: TGCGCCAGCAGCCTCGGACAGACTCCTGAAGCTTTCTTT.

V is TRBV6-6 and J is TRBJ2-2; TRBD1 matches at 11 bases. The V gene's germline CDR1 is MNHNY and CDR2 SVGAGI (reference sequence). There are 15 residues in the CDR3. The junction had 3 bases not matched to a gene; V was cut back by 5 bases and J by 4 bases. CDR3 loop: CASSPGQGVTGELFF. The CDR3 DNA reads as TGTGCCAGCAGTCCGGGACAGGGGGTCACCGGGGAGCTGTTTTTT.

The chain joins TRBV5-6 to TRBJ1-1, with a tentative D call TRBD1 (5 bases). With 4 bases removed from V and 3 bases from J, the gap between germline ends came to 22 bases. Germline V gene data show CDR1 as SGHDT and CDR2 as YYEEEE. The CDR3 sequence is 17 residues long. CDR3 nucleotides: TGTGCCAGCAGCCAGCTTGAGGTGGGGGGTAGGGACACTGAAGCTTTCTTT. It translates to CASSQLEVGGRDTEAFF.

The chain recombines TRBV5-1 with TRBJ2-7, with TRBD1 matching over 7 bases. CDR1 is SGHRS and CDR2 is YFSETQ in the germline V gene. This CDR3 comprises 15 residues. V gave up 2 bases and J gave up 4 bases; unmatched junction bases: 9. For the CDR3, the DNA is TGCGCCAGCAGCTTAAGTCCGGGACAGCCTTACGAGCAGTACTTC. This translates into CASSLSPGQPYEQYF. The full variable domain, its missing parts supplied by reference TRBV5-1 and TRBJ2-7, is KAGVTQTPRYLIKTRGQQVTLSCSPISGHRSVSWYQQTPGQGLQFLFEYFSETQRNKGNFPGRFSGRQFSNSRSEMNVSTLELGDSALYLCASSLSPGQPYEQYFGPGTRLTVT.

J is TRBJ1-5 and V is TRBV27; TRBD1 matches 7 bases. This CDR3 region has 13 residues. CDR1 is MNHEY and CDR2 is SMNVEV in the germline V gene (reference sequence). J gave up 2 bases and V 10 bases, and 5 bases lay outside the gene matches. CDR3 loop: CAISTGRNQPQHF. CDR3 nucleotide sequence: TGTGCCATATCGACAGGGCGCAATCAGCCCCAGCATTTT.

V usage is TRBV27 and J usage is TRBJ1-1; tentative D call: TRBD1 (6 bases). Germline V gene sequence: CDR1 MNHEY, CDR2 SMNVEV (reference sequence). The CDR3 has 13 amino acids. The ends were cut back, 3 bases at V and 9 bases at J, with 14 bases in the middle. CDR3 loop: CASSFNRQDKAFF. The CDR3 coding sequence is TGTGCCAGCAGTTTTAACCGACAGGACAAAGCTTTCTTT.

This clone was counted between two and nine times. This sequence joins TRBV7-6 and TRBJ2-3; TRBD2 aligns across 7 bases. V lost 0 bases to trimming and J lost 7 bases; unmatched junction nucleotides: 13. The V gene's germline CDR1 is SGHVS and CDR2 FNYEAQ. This CDR3 comprises 17 residues. This CDR3 reads CASSLAGGRLAANTQYF. The CDR3 DNA reads TGTGCCAGCAGCTTAGCGGGGGGGAGGCTAGCGGCCAATACGCAGTATTTT.

This sequence joins TRBV2 and TRBJ2-7; TRBD2 aligns across 7 bases. The CDR3 loop spans 12 amino acids. V lost 6 bases, J lost 1 base, and 0 bases stayed unmatched. CDR1 is SNHLY and CDR2 is FYNNEI in the germline V gene. CDR3 in amino acids: CASSGRSYEQYF. As DNA, the CDR3 is TGTGCCAGCAGCGGGAGGTCCTACGAGCAGTACTTC.

The chain recombines TRBV4-3 with TRBJ1-2, with 7 positions matching TRBD1. The germline V gene encodes CDR1 LGHNA and CDR2 YSLEER. This CDR3 has 14 residues. V trimming: 0 bases; J trimming: 4 bases; junction bases outside the gene matches: 2. The DNA for the CDR3 is TGCGCCAGCAGCCAAGAGACAGGGTCCTATGGCTACACCTTC. Its protein is CASSQETGSYGYTF.

This clone has more than one count but fewer than ten. This chain joins TRBV4-3 and TRBJ1-1; D is unclear. The CDR3 is made up of 14 amino acids. The V end lost 3 bases, the J end lost 8 bases, and 16 bases lay between the germline ends. Germline CDR1 LGHNA, CDR2 YSLEER. CDR3 sequence (DNA): TGCGCCAGCAGCCAGGACCGAGCCCGGGTAGAAGCTTTCTTT. Translating it yields CASSQDRARVEAFF.

This rearrangement joins TRBV4-3 to TRBJ2-2, with D perhaps TRBD1 (5 bases). Germline V lookup: CDR1 LGHNA, CDR2 YSLEER. The V and J ends lost 5 bases and 6 bases respectively, with 13 bases between them. The CDR3 has 14 amino acids. The chain's CDR3 is CASSRGRAAGELFF. CDR3 DNA sequence: TGCGCCAGCAGCAGGGGCAGGGCGGCCGGGGAGCTGTTTTTT.

This clone was counted a single time. The chain links TRBV7-2 to TRBJ2-5, with D uncertain. Trimming took 1 base from V and 1 from J, leaving 4 bases between them. CDR3 length: 13 amino acids. Germline V lookup: CDR1 SGHTA, CDR2 FQGNSA. The CDR3 DNA is TGTGCCAGCAGCTTAGGACTCCAAGAGACCCAGTACTTC. It encodes CASSLGLQETQYF.

This chain links TRBV6-5 with TRBJ2-7; TRBD2 agrees at 7 bases. Germline values: CDR1 MNHEY, CDR2 SVGAGI. CDR3 length: 16 amino acids. Trimming took 2 bases from V and 0 from J; bases not matched to a gene: 7. CDR3 sequence reads: CASSYKASGASYEQYF. The CDR3, as DNA: TGTGCCAGCAGTTACAAGGCTAGCGGAGCCTCCTACGAGCAGTACTTC.

This clone was counted between two and nine times. This rearrangement joins TRBV5-4 to TRBJ1-1, with a weak D call TRBD1 (5 bases). V shed 0 bases and J shed 10 bases, with 16 bases lying between them. The CDR3 runs 14 residues. Germline-derived CDR1 and CDR2 are SGHNT and YYREEE (reference sequence). Written as DNA, the CDR3 is TGTGCCAGCAGCTTGGACCATACCGGGACGAGAGCTTTCTTT. Its protein is CASSLDHTGTRAFF.

The chain joins TRBV10-1 to TRBJ2-7; 8 bases agree with TRBD2. Germline CDR1 reads WNHNN; CDR2 reads SYGVQD (reference sequence). V lost 7 bases to trimming and J lost 3 bases; unmatched junction nucleotides: 14. CDR3 length: 16 amino acids. CDR3 sequence: CASTVLGLAGLYEQYF. The CDR3 bases are TGCGCCAGCACCGTCTTGGGGCTAGCGGGCCTCTACGAGCAGTACTTC.

The chain recombines TRBV30 with TRBJ2-1; no firm D call. The germline V gene encodes CDR1 GTSNPN and CDR2 SVGIG (reference sequence). This CDR3 has 11 residues. V gave up 7 bases and J gave up 9 bases, with 13 bases separating them. CDR3 sequence reads: CAYGSIGEQFF. The CDR3 DNA sequence: TGTGCCTACGGGTCTATCGGTGAGCAGTTCTTC. The whole variable domain, remainder taken from reference TRBV30 and TRBJ2-1, is SQTIHQWPATLVQPVGSPLSLECTVEGTSNPNLYWYRQAAGRGLQLLFYSVGIGQISSEVPQNLSASRPQDRQFILSSKKLLLSDSGFYLCAYGSIGEQFFGPGTRLTVL.

The chain combines TRBV6-4 with TRBJ1-2, with 10 bases identical to TRBD1. V lost 4 bases, J lost 7 bases, and 6 bases stayed unmatched. The CDR3 loop spans 14 amino acids. Germline V gene lookup returns CDR1 MRHNA and CDR2 SNTAGT. Here the CDR3 DNA reads TGTGCCAGCAGTGGAACGACAGGGGGCTTTGGCTACACCTTC. Translation gives CASSGTTGGFGYTF.

This clone was detected once. The V call is TRBV5-5, the J call TRBJ1-2; TRBD1 agrees at 7 bases. With 4 bases clipped from V and 2 bases from J, the junction kept 5 bases outside the gene matches. CDR1 SGHKS and CDR2 YYEKEE come from the germline V gene (reference sequence). The CDR3 length is 14 residues. The CDR3 sequence is CASSHRQGNYGYTF. The DNA for the CDR3 is TGTGCCAGCAGCCACCGACAGGGCAACTATGGCTACACCTTC.

In this sample, this clone turned up a few times. This sequence joins TRBV11-3 and TRBJ2-2; D gene unclear. The CDR3 is 13 residues long. Trimming left V 0 bases short and J 3 bases short, with 2 bases between. Germline V gene lookup returns CDR1 SGHNT and CDR2 YENEEA. CDR3 DNA: TGTGCCAGCAGCTTAGAGTACACCGGGGAGCTGTTTTTT. Translated, it gives CASSLEYTGELFF.

The rearrangement uses TRBV28 and TRBJ1-5; D is undetermined. The germline CDR1 and CDR2 sequences are MDHEN and SYDVKM. Trimming left V 7 bases short and J 3 bases short, with 13 bases between. The CDR3 has 14 residues. The CDR3 bases are TGTGCCAGCATCGGGCCGGGAGACAATCAGCCCCAGCATTTT. This sequence encodes CASIGPGDNQPQHF.

The chain links TRBV5-4 to TRBJ1-2; the D gene is possibly TRBD1 (6 bases). This CDR3 region has 16 residues. Trimming removed 5 bases from V and 3 bases from J, with 20 bases in between. Germline assignment: CDR1 SGHNT and CDR2 YYREEE (reference sequence). The CDR3 DNA reads as TGTGCCAGCAGTAAAGATGCGGGGGCCCTATACTATGGCTACACCTTC. It yields the protein CASSKDAGALYYGYTF.

The V gene is TRBV5-1, the J gene TRBJ2-2; no clear D. CDR1 and CDR2 (germline): SGHRS, YFSETQ. The CDR3 is made up of 16 amino acids. V lost 4 bases and J lost 1, with 14 bases in between. The CDR3 reads CASSPVVAGNTGELFF. The CDR3 DNA reads TGCGCCAGCAGCCCGGTGGTAGCTGGGAACACCGGGGAGCTGTTTTTT. The full variable domain, in which reference TRBV5-1 and TRBJ2-2 provide the parts outside the CDR3, is KAGVTQTPRYLIKTRGQQVTLSCSPISGHRSVSWYQQTPGQGLQFLFEYFSETQRNKGNFPGRFSGRQFSNSRSEMNVSTLELGDSALYLCASSPVVAGNTGELFFGEGSRLTVL.

The chain couples TRBV4-2 to TRBJ1-2; D is possibly TRBD1 (6 bases). CDR1 is LGHNA and CDR2 is YNFKEQ in the germline V gene. Trimming stripped 0 bases from V and 7 bases from J, with 24 bases between. This CDR3 is built from 18 residues. As DNA, the CDR3 is TGTGCCAGCAGCCAAGATCAACCAACTCCGGGACATCTATCTGGCTACACCTTC. It codes for CASSQDQPTPGHLSGYTF.

The rearrangement links TRBV19 to TRBJ1-2, with D maybe TRBD1 (5 bases). Germline lookup yields CDR1 LNHDA and CDR2 SQIVND (reference sequence). V gave up 7 bases and J gave up 5 bases, with 23 bases separating them. CDR3 length equals 16 residues. The CDR3 DNA sequence: TGTGCCAGTATCATTAATCCGACAGTCACGGGATATGGCTACACCTTC. Protein sequence: CASIINPTVTGYGYTF.

This rearrangement joins TRBV19 to TRBJ2-1, with TRBD2 identical over 11 bases. The CDR3 length is 15 residues. The junction had 15 bases not matched to a gene; V was cut back by 6 bases and J by 14 bases. Looked up from germline, CDR1 is LNHDA and CDR2 is SQIVND (reference sequence). CDR3 sequence (DNA): TGTGCCAGTAGAACAACTAGCGGGAGTGGCCCCTGGGAGTTCTTC. Translating gives CASRTTSGSGPWEFF.

This clone has only one observation. The chain joins TRBV6-5 to TRBJ2-1; D might be TRBD2 (5 bases). The CDR3 is 15 residues long. Trimming cost V 6 bases and J 1 base, with 13 bases left between them. CDR1 and CDR2 (germline): MNHEY, SVGAGI. The CDR3 protein is CASSIQADSYNEQFF. The CDR3 bases are TGTGCCAGCAGCATTCAAGCGGATTCCTACAATGAGCAGTTCTTC.

The V and J genes are TRBV9 and TRBJ2-2; the D gene is possibly TRBD2 (6 bases). V shed 2 bases and J shed 4 bases, with 12 bases lying between them. CDR3 length equals 15 residues. Germline V gene data show CDR1 as SGDLS and CDR2 as YYNGEE. CDR3 sequence reads: CASSVTAGPTGELFF. CDR3 nucleotide sequence: TGTGCCAGCAGCGTGACAGCGGGTCCCACCGGGGAGCTGTTTTTT. Full variable domain (remainder filled in from reference TRBV9 and TRBJ2-2): DSGVTQTPKHLITATGQRVTLRCSPRSGDLSVYWYQQSLDQGLQFLIQYYNGEERAKGNILERFSAQQFPDLHSELNLSSLELGDSALYFCASSVTAGPTGELFFGEGSRLTVL.

This clone has a handful of counts. The CDR3 region has the DNA TGTGCCAGTAGTTACTCAGGACTAGCGCGCGAGCAGTACTTC. Its translation is CASSYSGLAREQYF. The chain has TRBV19 and TRBJ2-7; TRBD2 matches 9 bases. Germline lookup yields CDR1 LNHDA and CDR2 SQIVND (reference sequence). This CDR3 has 14 residues. J gave up 6 bases and V 5 bases, and 8 bases lay outside the gene matches.